This TCR beta chain was captured in a study of cytomegalovirus exposure and HLA in healthy donors. Libraries were prepared by immunoSEQ multiplex PCR; TCRdb keeps only in-frame clonotypes and omits some of them. The profile covers 70,000 or so clones, with approximately 93% appearing a single time and about 1.6% taken by the ten largest. Germline assignment: CDR1 MGHRA and CDR2 YSYEKL. V shed 5 bases, J shed 4 bases, and the junction held 7 bases outside the gene matches. The CDR3 contains 15 residues. Sequencing was carried out using PBMCs. The receptor was isolated from a man between 18 and 29 years old in good health and CMV-seropositive. The J gene is TRBJ1-5, the V gene TRBV4-1; 8 bases are shared with TRBD1. CDR3 bases: TGCGCCAGCAGCTTCCGGACAGGGCAAAATCAGCCCCAGCATTTT. Translating it yields CASSFRTGQNQPQHF.